The 24 T cell receptor beta chains listed next were all sequenced from one sample in a study of blood T cell repertoires in COVID-19. The repertoire was sequenced with immunoSEQ multiplex PCR; TCRdb's copy has only in-frame clones and lacks some. The sample lists about 190,000 clones; roughly 79% were seen once. Sequencing was carried out using peripheral blood. These receptors came from a woman in her seventies with acute or convalescent COVID-19.

The chain is built from TRBV7-9 and TRBJ1-6, with D possibly TRBD1 on 6 matching bases. V was shortened by 2 bases and J by 7 bases, with 21 bases between the two germline ends. The CDR3 consists of 18 residues. Per the germline V gene, CDR1 is SEHNR and CDR2 is FQNEAQ (reference sequence). The CDR3 region is CASSLLTGTGGANSPLHF. The CDR3 DNA reads TGTGCCAGCAGCTTATTAACGGGAACGGGGGGCGCAAATTCACCCCTCCACTTT.

This clone has more than one count but fewer than ten. The rearrangement joins TRBV7-2 to TRBJ2-2, with a possible D match to TRBD1 (6 bases). This CDR3 has 14 amino acids. CDR1 is SGHTA, CDR2 FQGNSA, per germline. The V and J ends lost 3 bases and 5 bases respectively, with 10 bases between them. CDR3 sequence reads: CASSFSTGTGELFF. CDR3 DNA: TGTGCCAGCAGCTTCTCTACAGGGACCGGGGAGCTGTTTTTT.

The chain is built from TRBV30 and TRBJ1-5, with 7 bases identical to TRBD1. The CDR3 is made up of 13 amino acids. The V segment lost 4 bases and the J segment 1 base; nucleotides outside the gene matches: 1. In germline, CDR1 is GTSNPN, CDR2 SVGIG (reference sequence). CDR3 residues: CAWTGQSNQPQHF. In nucleotides, the CDR3 is TGTGCCTGGACGGGACAGAGCAATCAGCCCCAGCATTTT.

V is TRBV19 and J is TRBJ1-3; 7 positions agree with TRBD1. V lost 4 bases to trimming and J lost 2 bases; unmatched junction nucleotides: 11. CDR1 is LNHDA, CDR2 SQIVND, per germline (reference sequence). The CDR3 sequence is 17 residues long. DNA of the CDR3: TGTGCCAGTAGTAGCCGGGACAGCTACCTTCCTGGAAACACCATATATTTT. Protein sequence: CASSSRDSYLPGNTIYF.

The chain has TRBV19 and TRBJ2-5, with D possibly matching TRBD1 (5 bases). V dropped 10 bases and J dropped 2 bases, with 26 bases sitting between them. The germline gives CDR1 LNHDA, CDR2 SQIVND (reference sequence). CDR3 length equals 17 residues. For the CDR3, the DNA is TGTGCCACCAAACCCCGCCCCGGACAAGGGGTTCAAGAGACCCAGTACTTC. It encodes CATKPRPGQGVQETQYF. Full variable domain (outside the CDR3, taken from reference TRBV19 and TRBJ2-5): DGGITQSPKYLFRKEGQNVTLSCEQNLNHDAMYWYRQDPGQGLRLIYYSQIVNDFQKGDIAEGYSVSREKKESFPLTVTSAQKNPTAFYLCATKPRPGQGVQETQYFGPGTRLLVL.

The gene calls are TRBV6-2 or TRBV6-3 and TRBJ2-7, with a weak D call TRBD2 (6 bases). Trimming stripped 1 base from V and 6 bases from J, with 7 bases between. This CDR3 has 12 residues. The germline V gene has CDR1 MNHEY and CDR2 SVGEGT. The CDR3 bases are TGTGCCAGCAGTTACTTCGGGGGCGAGCAGTACTTC. Its translation is CASSYFGGEQYF.

V is TRBV9 and J is TRBJ1-2, with unresolved D. The V gene's germline CDR1 is SGDLS and CDR2 YYNGEE. CDR3 size: 15 residues. V shed 0 bases and J shed 4 bases, with 13 bases lying between them. This chain's CDR3 is CASSVDVGGPYGYTF. The CDR3 DNA sequence: TGTGCCAGCAGCGTAGATGTGGGAGGGCCCTATGGCTACACCTTC.

This rearrangement joins TRBV9 to TRBJ2-5, with 9 bases lining up with TRBD1. CDR1 SGDLS and CDR2 YYNGEE come from the germline V gene. Losses at the gene ends were 2 bases for V and 4 bases for J; bases not matched to a gene: 6. CDR3 length equals 15 residues. The CDR3 is CASSVGQGSGETQYF. The DNA for the CDR3 is TGTGCCAGCAGCGTGGGACAGGGATCCGGAGAGACCCAGTACTTC.

The rearrangement links TRBV7-9 to TRBJ2-3; D call uncertain. The CDR3 covers 16 residues. Germline values: CDR1 SEHNR, CDR2 FQNEAQ (reference sequence). V lost 5 bases and J lost 1, with 16 bases in between. The CDR3 reads CASSPTPTERTDTQYF. The CDR3 DNA reads TGTGCCAGCAGCCCTACCCCTACAGAACGCACAGATACGCAGTATTTT. Full variable domain (outside the CDR3, taken from reference TRBV7-9 and TRBJ2-3): DTGVSQNPRHKITKRGQNVTFRCDPISEHNRLYWYRQTLGQGPEFLTYFQNEAQLEKSRLLSDRFSAERPKGSFSTLEIQRTEQGDSAMYLCASSPTPTERTDTQYFGPGTRLTVL.

The V gene is TRBV20-1, the J gene TRBJ2-3; D remains ambiguous. Trimming left V 3 bases short and J 6 bases short, with 7 bases between. Germline-derived CDR1 and CDR2 are DFQATT and SNEGSKA (reference sequence). The CDR3 consists of 11 residues. The CDR3 bases are TGCAGTGCTAGTTTTCAGGATACGCAGTATTTT. Protein product: CSASFQDTQYF.

In this sample, this clone turned up once. The rearrangement joins TRBV5-1 to TRBJ1-2, with D possibly TRBD1 on 5 matching bases. Trimming stripped 0 bases from V and 12 bases from J, with 18 bases between. The germline V gene has CDR1 SGHRS and CDR2 YFSETQ. The CDR3 runs 14 residues. CDR3 residues: CASSLGTQPGIHTF. As DNA, the CDR3 is TGCGCCAGCAGCTTGGGCACTCAACCAGGGATTCACACCTTC.

V gene TRBV29-1 combines with J gene TRBJ1-2; 9 bases are shared with TRBD1. The CDR3 extends over 14 amino acids. Looked up from germline, CDR1 is SQVTM and CDR2 is ANQGSEA. J was trimmed by 3 bases and V by 5 bases; bases with no gene match: 7. CDR3 sequence reads: CSVYTGGADYGYTF. CDR3 nucleotide sequence: TGCAGCGTTTACACAGGGGGCGCGGACTATGGCTACACCTTC. Full variable domain (remainder filled in from reference TRBV29-1 and TRBJ1-2): SAVISQKPSRDICQRGTSLTIQCQVDSQVTMMFWYRQQPGQSLTLIATANQGSEATYESGFVIDKFPISRPNLTFSTLTVSNMSPEDSSIYLCSVYTGGADYGYTFGSGTRLTVV.

The rearrangement links TRBV13 to TRBJ2-7, with 14 bases matching TRBD2. The CDR3 is made up of 18 amino acids. V dropped 5 bases and J dropped 6; count of bases not matched to a gene: 15. CDR1 is PRHDT and CDR2 is FYEKMQ in the germline V gene (reference sequence). The CDR3: CASSLRPGLAGDPAEQYF. The CDR3 DNA reads TGTGCCAGCAGCCTTAGACCGGGACTAGCGGGAGATCCTGCCGAGCAGTACTTC.

The rearrangement joins TRBV7-8 to TRBJ2-3, with a weak D call TRBD1 (5 bases). V was clipped by 3 bases and J by 0 bases, with 7 bases between them. Looked up from germline, CDR1 is SGHVS and CDR2 is FQNEAQ. This CDR3 spans 14 amino acids. CDR3 sequence reads: CASSFRQSTDTQYF. The CDR3 DNA follows: TGTGCCAGCAGCTTTCGACAGAGCACAGATACGCAGTATTTT.

This clone appeared a few times. The genes are TRBV27 and TRBJ2-7; 11 bases match TRBD2. Looked up from germline, CDR1 is MNHEY and CDR2 is SMNVEV (reference sequence). Losses at the gene ends were 5 bases for V and 2 bases for J; bases not matched to a gene: 2. CDR3 length: 14 amino acids. The CDR3 loop reads CASSTGLAAYEQYF. In DNA form, the CDR3 reads TGTGCCAGCAGTACGGGACTAGCGGCCTACGAGCAGTACTTC.

This chain uses TRBV4-1 with TRBJ2-7; tentative D call: TRBD1 (8 bases). V dropped 4 bases and J dropped 0 bases, with 13 bases sitting between them. Germline loops: CDR1 MGHRA, CDR2 YSYEKL. The CDR3 contains 15 residues. This chain's CDR3 is CASSLQGGSSYEQYF. The CDR3 bases are TGCGCCAGCAGCCTACAGGGGGGGAGCTCCTACGAGCAGTACTTC.

The V call is TRBV18, the J call TRBJ1-4; D might be TRBD1 (6 bases). Per germline, CDR1 KGHSH and CDR2 LQKENI. The CDR3 spans 14 residues. The ends were cut back, 2 bases at V and 4 bases at J, with 8 bases in the middle. The DNA of the CDR3 is TGTGCCAGCTCACCAAGGACAGATAATGAAAAACTGTTTTTT. The encoded protein is CASSPRTDNEKLFF. Full variable domain (outside the CDR3, taken from reference TRBV18 and TRBJ1-4): NAGVMQNPRHLVRRRGQEARLRCSPMKGHSHVYWYRQLPEEGLKFMVYLQKENIIDESGMPKERFSAEFPKEGPSILRIQQVVRGDSAAYFCASSPRTDNEKLFFGSGTQLSVL.

The chain uses TRBV25-1 and TRBJ2-3; D is possibly TRBD1 (6 bases). The CDR3 has 12 amino acids. V was cut by 7 bases and J by 4 bases, with 9 bases left in between. The V gene's germline CDR1 is MGHDK and CDR2 SYGVNS. The CDR3 nucleotides read TGTGCCAGCAACAGGGCCCCAGATACGCAGTATTTT. It codes for CASNRAPDTQYF.

The chain uses TRBV7-9 and TRBJ2-5; 11 bases agree with TRBD2. The CDR3 has 14 amino acids. The V and J ends lost 6 bases and 7 bases, in that order; junction bases with no gene match: 7. Germline CDR1 is SEHNR and CDR2 is FQNEAQ (reference sequence). CDR3 nucleotides: TGTGCCAGCAGGCTAACTAGCGGGGGCGGGACCCAGTACTTC. Protein product: CASRLTSGGGTQYF.

The chain is built from TRBV19 and TRBJ1-3; D ambiguous. This CDR3 is 14 amino acids long. The germline V gene has CDR1 LNHDA and CDR2 SQIVND (reference sequence). Here the CDR3 reads CAASRGSEGNTIYF. The CDR3 nucleotides are TGTGCGGCATCCCGGGGATCCGAGGGAAACACCATATATTTT.

The chain joins TRBV29-1 to TRBJ1-2; D uncertain. Per germline, CDR1 SQVTM and CDR2 ANQGSEA. Trimming removed 3 bases from V and 7 bases from J, with 12 bases in between. CDR3 length: 12 amino acids. As DNA, the CDR3 is TGCAGCGTTGATCAGATTGAGGGTGGCTACACCTTC. It encodes CSVDQIEGGYTF.

The chain combines TRBV4-2 with TRBJ2-7; 10 bases map to TRBD2. The CDR3 has 16 amino acids. From germline, CDR1 is LGHNA and CDR2 YNFKEQ. The junction had 9 bases not matched to a gene; V was cut back by 0 bases and J by 7 bases. CDR3 coding DNA: TGTGCCAGCAGCCAAGAAAGAACTAGCGGGACGCGGGAGCAGTACTTC. Residues: CASSQERTSGTREQYF.

This clone was detected only a few times. V usage is TRBV7-9 and J usage is TRBJ2-7; D may be TRBD1 (5 bases). Germline CDR1 and CDR2: SEHNR and FQNEAQ (reference sequence). This CDR3 contains 12 residues. V was clipped by 5 bases and J by 7 bases, with 12 bases between them. CDR3 DNA: TGTGCCAGCAGCCTGACAGTGGGAGAGCAGTACTTC. Amino acid sequence: CASSLTVGEQYF.

The table lists this clone with a few counts. V and J are TRBV3-1 (or the pseudogene TRBV3-2) and TRBJ2-3, with D tentatively TRBD1 (5 bases). The CDR3 covers 14 residues. Trimming cost V 4 bases and J 1 base, with 9 bases left between them. Germline V gene sequence: CDR1 LGHDT, CDR2 YNNKEL (reference sequence). The CDR3: CASSRIGGTDTQYF. The CDR3, as DNA: TGTGCCAGCAGCCGAATAGGGGGCACAGATACGCAGTATTTT.